This T cell receptor beta chain was retrieved from a study of T cells after yellow fever vaccination. One entry per CDR3 protein, called by TCRdb with MiXCR from the 5' RACE reads. This table holds 300,000 to 450,000 distinct CDR3 sequences, roughly 6.2% found once. This clonotype has more than one count but fewer than ten. CDR1 and CDR2 from the germline V gene are MNHEY and SVGAGI. Between the trimmed V and J ends, which lost 4 bases and 0 bases, there was a span of 10 bases. This CDR3 has 15 residues. The V gene is TRBV6-5, the J gene TRBJ2-1; D is undetermined. Material: PBMCs, obtained 5 days after the yellow fever booster vaccination. The sequence derives from a man aged 25 to 45 who received the YFV17D yellow fever vaccine. The CDR3 spells CASSSAGRSYNEQFF. CDR3 sequence (DNA): TGTGCCAGCAGTTCGGCAGGCCGCTCCTACAATGAGCAGTTCTTC.